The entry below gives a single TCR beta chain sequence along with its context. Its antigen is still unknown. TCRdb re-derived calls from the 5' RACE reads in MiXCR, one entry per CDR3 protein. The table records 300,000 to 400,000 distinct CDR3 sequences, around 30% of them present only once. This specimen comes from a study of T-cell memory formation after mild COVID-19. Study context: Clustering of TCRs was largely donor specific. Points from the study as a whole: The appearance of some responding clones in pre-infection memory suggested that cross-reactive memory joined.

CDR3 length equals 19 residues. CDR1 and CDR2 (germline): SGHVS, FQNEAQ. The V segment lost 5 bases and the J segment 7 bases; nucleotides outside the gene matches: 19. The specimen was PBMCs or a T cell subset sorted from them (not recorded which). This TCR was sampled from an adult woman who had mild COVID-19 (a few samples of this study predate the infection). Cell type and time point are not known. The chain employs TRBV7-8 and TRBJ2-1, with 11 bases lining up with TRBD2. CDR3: CASSPRGWGGTSGSNEQFF. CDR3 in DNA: TGTGCCAGCAGCCCACGGGGGTGGGGTGGAACTAGCGGGAGTAATGAGCAGTTCTTC.